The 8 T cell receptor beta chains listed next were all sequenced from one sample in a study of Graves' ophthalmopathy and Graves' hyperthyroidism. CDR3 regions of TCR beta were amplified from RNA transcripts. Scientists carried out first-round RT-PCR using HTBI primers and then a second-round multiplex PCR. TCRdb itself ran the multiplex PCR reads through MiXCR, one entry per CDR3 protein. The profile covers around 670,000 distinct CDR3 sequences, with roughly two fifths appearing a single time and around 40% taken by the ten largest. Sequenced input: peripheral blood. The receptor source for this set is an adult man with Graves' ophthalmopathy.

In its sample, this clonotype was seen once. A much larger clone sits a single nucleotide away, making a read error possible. The CDR3 sequence: CASSMTPTETQYF. The CDR3 DNA is TGTGCCAGTAGTATGACCCCGACGGAGACCCAGTACTTC. V gene TRBV19 combines with J gene TRBJ2-5; D remains ambiguous. The length of the CDR3 is 13 residues. Germline V gives CDR1 LNHDA, CDR2 SQIVND (reference sequence). V was cut by 3 bases and J by 5 bases, with 10 bases left in between. The whole variable domain, filled in from reference TRBV19 and TRBJ2-5, reads DGGITQSPKYLFRKEGQNVTLSCEQNLNHDAMYWYRQDPGQGLRLIYYSQIVNDFQKGDIAEGYSVSREKKESFPLTVTSAQKNPTAFYLCASSMTPTETQYFGPGTRLLVL.

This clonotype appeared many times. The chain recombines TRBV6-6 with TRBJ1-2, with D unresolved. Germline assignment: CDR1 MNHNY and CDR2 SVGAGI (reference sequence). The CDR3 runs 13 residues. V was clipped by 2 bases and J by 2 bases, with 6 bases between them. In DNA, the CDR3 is TGTGCCAGCAGTTACCTAGAAAACTATGGCTACACCTTC. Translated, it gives CASSYLENYGYTF.

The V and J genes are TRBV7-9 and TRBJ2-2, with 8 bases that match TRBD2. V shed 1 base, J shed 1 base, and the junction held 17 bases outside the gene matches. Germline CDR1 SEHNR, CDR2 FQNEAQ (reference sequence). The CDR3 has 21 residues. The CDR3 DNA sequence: TGTGCCAGCAGCTTAGGACTAGCGTTCCTGCCGACTAGCGTGAACACCGGGGAGCTGTTTTTT. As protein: CASSLGLAFLPTSVNTGELFF.

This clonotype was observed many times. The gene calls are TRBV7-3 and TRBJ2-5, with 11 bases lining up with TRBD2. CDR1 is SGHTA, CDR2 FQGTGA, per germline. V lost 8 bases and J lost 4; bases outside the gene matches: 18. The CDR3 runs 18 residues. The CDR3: CASPLSVTSGRCGETQYF. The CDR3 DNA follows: TGTGCCAGCCCCTTATCCGTTACTAGCGGGAGATGCGGAGAGACCCAGTACTTC.

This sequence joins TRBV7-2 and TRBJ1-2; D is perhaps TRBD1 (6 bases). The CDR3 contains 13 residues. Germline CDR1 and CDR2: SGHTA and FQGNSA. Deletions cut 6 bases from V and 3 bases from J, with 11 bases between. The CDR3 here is CASRSGGYYGYTF. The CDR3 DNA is TGTGCCAGCAGATCGGGGGGCTACTATGGCTACACCTTC.

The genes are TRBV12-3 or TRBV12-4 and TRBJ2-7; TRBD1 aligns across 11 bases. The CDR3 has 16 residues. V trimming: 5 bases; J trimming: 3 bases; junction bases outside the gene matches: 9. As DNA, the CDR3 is TGTGCCAGCAGTCCGCTGGGGACAGGGGGACACTACGAGCAGTACTTC. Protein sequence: CASSPLGTGGHYEQYF.

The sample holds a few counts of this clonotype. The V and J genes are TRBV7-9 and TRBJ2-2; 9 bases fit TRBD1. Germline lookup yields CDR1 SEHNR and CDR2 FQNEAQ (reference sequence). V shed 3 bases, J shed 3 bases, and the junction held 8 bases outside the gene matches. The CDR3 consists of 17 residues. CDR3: CASSLPVGQGYTGELFF. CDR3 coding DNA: TGTGCCAGCAGCTTGCCCGTGGGACAGGGCTACACCGGGGAGCTGTTTTTT.

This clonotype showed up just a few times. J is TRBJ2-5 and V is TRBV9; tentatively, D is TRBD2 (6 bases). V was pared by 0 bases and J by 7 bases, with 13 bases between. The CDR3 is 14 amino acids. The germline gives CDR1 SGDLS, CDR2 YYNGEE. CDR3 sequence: CASSVDFGGVTQYF. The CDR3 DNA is TGTGCCAGCAGCGTAGATTTCGGAGGGGTGACCCAGTACTTC.